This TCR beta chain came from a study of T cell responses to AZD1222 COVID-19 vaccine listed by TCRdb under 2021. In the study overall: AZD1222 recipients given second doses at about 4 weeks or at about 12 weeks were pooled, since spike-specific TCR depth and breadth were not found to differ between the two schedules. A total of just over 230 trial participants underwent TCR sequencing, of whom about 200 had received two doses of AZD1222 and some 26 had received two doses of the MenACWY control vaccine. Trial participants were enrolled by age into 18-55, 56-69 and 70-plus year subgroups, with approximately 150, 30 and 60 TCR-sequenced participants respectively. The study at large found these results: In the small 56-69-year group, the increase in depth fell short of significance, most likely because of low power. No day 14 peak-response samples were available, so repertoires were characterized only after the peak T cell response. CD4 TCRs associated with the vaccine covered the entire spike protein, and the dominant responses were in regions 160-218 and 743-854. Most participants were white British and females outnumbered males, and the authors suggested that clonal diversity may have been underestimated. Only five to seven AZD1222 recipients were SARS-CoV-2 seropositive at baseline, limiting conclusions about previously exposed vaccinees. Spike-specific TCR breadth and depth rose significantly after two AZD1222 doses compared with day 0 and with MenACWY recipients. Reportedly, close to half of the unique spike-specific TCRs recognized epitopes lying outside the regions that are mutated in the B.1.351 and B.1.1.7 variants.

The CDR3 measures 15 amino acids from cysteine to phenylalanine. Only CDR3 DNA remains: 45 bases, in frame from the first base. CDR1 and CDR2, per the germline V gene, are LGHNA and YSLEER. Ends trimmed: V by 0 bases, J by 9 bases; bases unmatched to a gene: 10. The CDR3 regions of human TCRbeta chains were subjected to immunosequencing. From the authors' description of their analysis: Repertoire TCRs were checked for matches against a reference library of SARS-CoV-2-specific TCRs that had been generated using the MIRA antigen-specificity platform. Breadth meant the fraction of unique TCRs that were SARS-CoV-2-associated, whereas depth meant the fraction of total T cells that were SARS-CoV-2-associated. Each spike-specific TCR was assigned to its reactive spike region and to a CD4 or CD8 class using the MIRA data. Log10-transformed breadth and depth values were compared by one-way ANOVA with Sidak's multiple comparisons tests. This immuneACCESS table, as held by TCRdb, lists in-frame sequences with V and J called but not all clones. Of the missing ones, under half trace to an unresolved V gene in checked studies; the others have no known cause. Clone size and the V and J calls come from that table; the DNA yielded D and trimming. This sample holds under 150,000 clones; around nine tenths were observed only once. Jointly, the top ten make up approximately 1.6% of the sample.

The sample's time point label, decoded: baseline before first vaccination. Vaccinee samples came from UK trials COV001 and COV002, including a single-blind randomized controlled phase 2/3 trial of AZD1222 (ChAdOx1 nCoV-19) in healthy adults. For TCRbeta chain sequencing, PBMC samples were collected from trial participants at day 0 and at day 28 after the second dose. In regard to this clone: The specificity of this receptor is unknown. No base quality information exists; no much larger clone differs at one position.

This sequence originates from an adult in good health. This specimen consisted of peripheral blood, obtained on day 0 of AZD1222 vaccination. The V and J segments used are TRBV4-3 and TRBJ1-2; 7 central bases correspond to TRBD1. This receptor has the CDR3 CASSQDPQGSTRYTF. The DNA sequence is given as TGCGCCAGCAGCCAAGATCCACAGGGGAGTACGCGCTACACCTTC.